The 23 T cell receptor beta chains reported below all come from one sample, sequenced in a study of Graves' ophthalmopathy and Graves' hyperthyroidism. RNA transcripts provided the template for amplifying TCR beta CDR3 regions. First-round RT-PCR relied on HTBI primers, and a second-round multiplex PCR came next. TCRdb independently ran MiXCR on the multiplex PCR reads; one entry per CDR3 protein. Of approximately 1.2 million distinct CDR3 sequences detected, about two fifths appear once; the ten largest clones hold more than 9.5%. Sequencing input: peripheral blood or thyroid tissue (not recorded which). Every receptor here comes from an adult man with Graves' hyperthyroidism.

The CDR3 nucleotides read TGTGCCATCAGCCCTGAGGGGGGAGCCCAGTACTTC. It specifies CAISPEGGAQYF. The chain joins TRBV10-3 to TRBJ2-5; the D gene could be TRBD1 or TRBD2 (6 bases each). The V and J ends lost 6 bases and 9 bases respectively, with 14 bases between them. The CDR3 extends over 12 amino acids. Germline V gene lookup returns CDR1 ENHRY and CDR2 SYGVKD.

This clonotype was picked up many times. The J gene is TRBJ2-5, the V gene TRBV7-2, with TRBD2 matching 7 bases. There are 13 residues in the CDR3. Per germline, CDR1 SGHTA and CDR2 FQGNSA. Trimming took 9 bases from V and 3 from J; bases not matched to a gene: 7. For the CDR3, the DNA is TGTGCCAGTAGTCCCCTAGCGGAAGAGACCCAGTACTTC. It yields the protein CASSPLAEETQYF.

This chain joins TRBV7-2 and TRBJ1-4; 9 bases match TRBD1. Germline V gene sequence: CDR1 SGHTA, CDR2 FQGNSA. The CDR3 contains 20 residues. Losses at the gene ends were 2 bases for V and 4 bases for J; bases not matched to a gene: 17. The DNA of the CDR3 is TGTGCCAGCAGCTTACCCCTCAAGGGACAGGGTTCCAACCGTAATGAAAAACTGTTTTTT. Amino acids: CASSLPLKGQGSNRNEKLFF.

This clonotype was counted many times. This chain connects TRBV29-1 to TRBJ2-7; maybe TRBD2 (7 bases). V gave up 4 bases and J gave up 4 bases, with 17 bases separating them. The CDR3 runs 14 residues. The germline V gene has CDR1 SQVTM and CDR2 ANQGSEA. CDR3 DNA sequence: TGCAGCGTTGTCGGGGGGCTAGCGAGGTACGAGCAGTACTTC. Its translation is CSVVGGLARYEQYF.

In regard to this clonotype: A read error may explain this, as a much larger clone is one base away. Because the CDR3 is missing its conserved closing phenylalanine or tryptophan, this is likely a read error. This chain uses TRBV19 with TRBJ2-7; possibly TRBD2 for D (6 bases). The CDR3 covers 15 residues. V was cut by 0 bases and J by 6 bases, with 15 bases left in between. Germline assignment: CDR1 LNHDA and CDR2 SQIVND (reference sequence). The CDR3 DNA is TGTGCCAGTAGTATAGACGGGACGCCCGGGGGCGAGCAGTACCTC. This translates into CASSIDGTPGGEQYL.

This clonotype was seen more than once but under ten times. The junction and the germline gene differ at one end; a read error may be behind it. The chain links TRBV10-2 to TRBJ2-7; the D gene could be TRBD1 or TRBD2 (6 bases each). The CDR3 spans 15 residues. Germline V gives CDR1 WSHSY, CDR2 SAAADI. The CDR3 DNA sequence: TGTGCCAGCATGCAAACAGGGAGGCGGGCTTCCGAGCAGTACTTC. It specifies CASMQTGRRASEQYF.

Points on this clonotype: This may arise from a read error, as a much more abundant clone is one base away. V gene TRBV2 combines with J gene TRBJ2-7, with 8 positions matching TRBD1. Germline CDR1 SNHLY, CDR2 FYNNEI. The CDR3 is 12 amino acids. The CDR3 sequence is CASRGQAAEQHF. The CDR3 DNA reads as TGTGCCAGCAGGGGACAGGCCGCCGAGCAGCACTTC. Together with reference TRBV2 and TRBJ2-7, the CDR3 gives the full variable domain: EPEVTQTPSHQVTQMGQEVILRCVPISNHLYFYWYRQILGQKVEFLVSFYNNEISEKSEIFDDQFSVERPDGSNFTLKIRSTKLEDSAMYFCASRGQAAEQHFGPGTRLTVT.

Notes on this clonotype: A much larger clone is a single base away; this may be a read error. The J gene is TRBJ2-5, the V gene TRBV29-1; TRBD1 or TRBD2 may be the D gene (6 bases each). The germline CDR1 and CDR2 sequences are SQVTM and ANQGSEA. The CDR3 has 12 amino acids. Trimming removed 6 bases at V and 5 bases at J, with 13 bases between. The chain's CDR3 is CSVDYREETQYF. CDR3 bases: TGCAGCGTGGACTACAGGGAGGAGACCCAGTACTTC.

A note on this clonotype: A clone one base away is much larger, so this may be a read error. V is TRBV20-1 and J is TRBJ2-7; 11 bases line up with TRBD2. This CDR3 region has 14 residues. Looked up from germline, CDR1 is DFQATT and CDR2 is SNEGSKA (reference sequence). Unmatched junction bases numbered 5, after V lost 1 base and J lost 6 bases. CDR3 bases: TGCAGTGCTAGAGGTCTAGCGGGAGGCCCCGAGCAGTACTTC. Translating it yields CSARGLAGGPEQYF.

Only a few counts were recorded for this clonotype. The gene calls are TRBV7-2 and TRBJ1-3; D not certain. Germline CDR1 SGHTA, CDR2 FQGNSA. Trimming removed 6 bases at V and 0 bases at J, with 9 bases between. CDR3 length: 14 amino acids. The CDR3 is CASRVSSSGNTIYF. As DNA, the CDR3 is TGTGCCAGCAGGGTCTCCTCCTCTGGAAACACCATATATTTT.

In this sample, this clonotype turned up a few times. Compared with germline, one end of the junction differs, possibly owing to a read error. This chain uses TRBV7-8 with TRBJ1-5, with 9 bases fitting TRBD1. Germline loops: CDR1 SGHVS, CDR2 FQNEAQ. This CDR3 spans 16 amino acids. This CDR3 is CASSQFLGQGSQPQHF. CDR3 nucleotide sequence: TGCGCCAGCAGCCAATTCCTGGGACAGGGATCGCAGCCCCAGCATTTT. Combining the CDR3 with reference TRBV7-8 and TRBJ1-5 gives the whole variable domain GAGVSQSPRYKVAKRGQDVALRCDPISGHVSLFWYQQALGQGPEFLTYFQNEAQLDKSGLPSDRFFAERPEGSVSTLKIQRTQQEDSAVYLCASSQFLGQGSQPQHFGDGTRLSIL.

The sample holds many counts of this clonotype. The DNA for the CDR3 is TGTGCCAGCAGCTTCGGACGGGACTCTGGAAACACCATATATTTT. Translation gives CASSFGRDSGNTIYF. The chain carries TRBV5-5 and TRBJ1-3; no firm D call. This CDR3 region has 15 residues. The V gene lost 2 bases and the J gene lost 0 bases, with 9 bases spanning the gap. Germline V gives CDR1 SGHKS, CDR2 YYEKEE (reference sequence).

In its sample, this clonotype was seen a few times. Written as DNA, the CDR3 is TGCAGTGCTCAAAAGGGGGTCAGGGGCTACGAGCAGTACTTC. It encodes CSAQKGVRGYEQYF. V and J are TRBV20-1 and TRBJ2-7, with D possibly TRBD1 on 6 matching bases. The germline CDR1 and CDR2 sequences are DFQATT and SNEGSKA (reference sequence). This CDR3 is built from 14 residues. V lost 5 bases, J lost 3 bases, and 17 bases lay in between.

This clonotype was seen ten or more times. V gene TRBV5-5 combines with J gene TRBJ1-2; no clear D gene. Germline V gives CDR1 SGHKS, CDR2 YYEKEE (reference sequence). CDR3 size: 14 residues. V was cut by 4 bases and J by 7 bases, with 17 bases left in between. The chain's CDR3 is CASSRQASAGGYTF. The CDR3 DNA is TGTGCCAGCAGCCGCCAGGCGTCGGCGGGTGGCTACACCTTC. Full variable domain (rest looked up from reference TRBV5-5 and TRBJ1-2): DAGVTQSPTHLIKTRGQQVTLRCSPISGHKSVSWYQQVLGQGPQFIFQYYEKEERGRGNFPDRFSARQFPNYSSELNVNALLLGDSALYLCASSRQASAGGYTFGSGTRLTVV.

Turning to this clonotype: An end of the junction does not agree with germline; a read error may underlie this. The V gene is TRBV10-2, the J gene TRBJ2-7; 9 positions match TRBD2. CDR1 and CDR2 (germline): WSHSY, SAAADI. The CDR3 extends over 18 amino acids. The CDR3, as DNA: TGTGCCAGCAGCGCACAGGGATCGCCTAGCGGGAATACCTACGAGCAGTACTTC. As protein: CASSAQGSPSGNTYEQYF.

This clonotype has a count of ten or more. CDR3 bases: TGTGCCACGGCTAGCGGGATAAACTTCCAAGAGACCCAGTACTTC. Encoded protein: CATASGINFQETQYF. The chain combines TRBV2 with TRBJ2-5; 9 positions agree with TRBD2. This CDR3 contains 15 residues. Trimming removed 10 bases from V and 1 base from J; junction bases left unmatched: 10. The germline V gene has CDR1 SNHLY and CDR2 FYNNEI.

In its sample, this clonotype was seen many times. The chain uses TRBV14 and TRBJ1-3, with no clear D. CDR1 and CDR2 from the germline V gene are SGHDN and FVKESK. Trimming took off 0 bases at V and 6 bases at J, with 9 bases between the two ends. The CDR3 is 14 residues long. In DNA form, the CDR3 reads TGTGCCAGCAGCCAAGATACTTCAATAAACACCATATATTTT. Its translation is CASSQDTSINTIYF.

The chain is built from TRBV25-1 and TRBJ2-6; D is perhaps TRBD1 (6 bases). V shed 3 bases and J shed 4 bases, with 13 bases lying between them. CDR1 is MGHDK and CDR2 is SYGVNS in the germline V gene. This CDR3 spans 16 amino acids. The CDR3: CASSDGQGFGANVLTF. The CDR3 nucleotides read TGTGCCAGCAGTGATGGCCAGGGGTTCGGGGCCAACGTCCTGACTTTC.

This clonotype was detected a few times. The V gene is TRBV7-9, the J gene TRBJ1-4; maybe TRBD1 (5 bases). The V and J ends lost 5 bases and 7 bases respectively, with 14 bases between them. CDR3 length: 14 amino acids. In germline, CDR1 is SEHNR, CDR2 FQNEAQ (reference sequence). CDR3 coding DNA: TGTGCCAGCAGCCGGGTACAGGTCGCTGAAAAACTGTTTTTT. It is translated as CASSRVQVAEKLFF.

V usage is TRBV2 and J usage is TRBJ1-1; D is ambiguous. Germline V gene sequence: CDR1 SNHLY, CDR2 FYNNEI. CDR3 size: 12 residues. V lost 5 bases, J lost 6 bases, and 10 bases lay in between. CDR3 nucleotide sequence: TGTGCCAGCAGTCCGATCCGAGCTGAAGCTTTCTTT. As protein: CASSPIRAEAFF.

This clonotype showed up many times. The chain links TRBV5-8 to TRBJ1-6, with TRBD1 as a possible D gene (6 bases). This CDR3 has 16 amino acids. From germline, CDR1 is SGHTS and CDR2 YDEGEE. V was cut by 2 bases and J by 5 bases, with 14 bases left in between. The CDR3 DNA sequence: TGTGCCAGCAGCTTCGGACAGCCAAAAGATAATTCACCCCTCCACTTT. The encoded protein is CASSFGQPKDNSPLHF. The variable domain in full, completed from reference TRBV5-8 and TRBJ1-6, reads EAGVTQSPTHLIKTRGQQATLRCSPISGHTSVYWYQQALGLGLQFLLWYDEGEERNRGNFPPRFSGRQFPNYSSELNVNALELEDSALYLCASSFGQPKDNSPLHFGNGTRLTVT.

This clonotype showed up many times. J is TRBJ1-5 and V is TRBV2, with 8 bases lining up with TRBD1. The CDR3 extends over 16 amino acids. Germline V CDR1 and CDR2: SNHLY, FYNNEI. With V trimmed by 3 bases and J by 3 bases, 7 bases remained unmatched. The CDR3 DNA reads TGTGCCAGCAGTGATCGGGACAGGTCCACCAATCAGCCCCAGCATTTT. It yields the protein CASSDRDRSTNQPQHF.

In its sample, this clonotype was seen many times. The chain is built from TRBV4-3 and TRBJ2-7, with D possibly being TRBD2 (6 bases). Germline values: CDR1 LGHNA, CDR2 YSLEER. This CDR3 contains 15 residues. Deletions cut 0 bases from V and 3 bases from J, with 12 bases between. DNA of the CDR3: TGCGCCAGCAGCCAAGACGGGGGTGCGGTCTACGAGCAGTACTTC. This translates into CASSQDGGAVYEQYF.